One and the same sample provided the 30 T cell receptor beta chains below, sequenced in a study of blood T cell repertoires in COVID-19. TCRdb's table, derived via immunoSEQ multiplex PCR, lists solely in-frame clones and lacks some. The table has roughly 400,000 clones, about 83% seen once. Material: PBMCs or T cells enriched from blood (not recorded which). These receptor sequences come from a woman aged 45 to 65 who had recovered from COVID-19.

The chain links TRBV5-4 to TRBJ2-5; D may be TRBD2 (5 bases). Trimming stripped 3 bases from V and 3 bases from J, with 15 bases between. The germline gives CDR1 SGHNT, CDR2 YYREEE (reference sequence). This CDR3 is 15 amino acids long. CDR3 residues: CASSSRWGSEETQYF. In DNA form, the CDR3 reads TGTGCCAGCAGCTCACGATGGGGTAGCGAAGAGACCCAGTACTTC.

The chain employs TRBV9 and TRBJ1-1, with a tentative D call TRBD1 (5 bases). The CDR3 is made up of 15 amino acids. V was cut by 2 bases and J by 4 bases, with 15 bases left in between. From germline, CDR1 is SGDLS and CDR2 YYNGEE. The CDR3 region is CASSVRDGRGTEAFF. CDR3 in DNA: TGTGCCAGCAGCGTGAGGGATGGGAGGGGCACTGAAGCTTTCTTT.

V usage is TRBV10-3 and J usage is TRBJ1-2, with TRBD1 as a possible D gene (5 bases). Trimming stripped 5 bases from V and 10 bases from J, with 17 bases between. This CDR3 has 13 residues. CDR1 is ENHRY, CDR2 SYGVKD, per germline. The CDR3 region is CAISRPEGPNYTF. In DNA, the CDR3 is TGTGCCATCAGTCGACCGGAGGGGCCTAACTACACCTTC.

This clone was detected only once. J is TRBJ2-1 and V is TRBV28; 7 positions agree with TRBD2. The CDR3 has 15 residues. Germline V gene sequence: CDR1 MDHEN, CDR2 SYDVKM. V shed 7 bases, J shed 4 bases, and the junction held 10 bases outside the gene matches. Here the CDR3 reads CASIESGDQYNEQFF. The CDR3 region has the DNA TGTGCCAGCATCGAGAGCGGGGACCAATACAATGAGCAGTTCTTC. Full variable domain (outside the CDR3, taken from reference TRBV28 and TRBJ2-1): DVKVTQSSRYLVKRTGEKVFLECVQDMDHENMFWYRQDPGLGLRLIYFSYDVKMKEKGDIPEGYSVSREKKERFSLILESASTNQTSMYLCASIESGDQYNEQFFGPGTRLTVL.

Of note for this clone: A much larger clone differs by one base, so this may be a read error. The chain carries TRBV5-1 and TRBJ1-1, with D perhaps TRBD1 (5 bases). The germline gives CDR1 SGHRS, CDR2 YFSETQ. The CDR3 loop spans 13 amino acids. Between the trimmed V and J ends, which lost 2 bases and 1 base, there was a span of 6 bases. CDR3 residues: CASSFDRNTEAFF. DNA for the CDR3: TGCGCCAGCAGCTTCGACAGGAACACTGAAGCTTTCTTT. Full variable domain (remainder filled in from reference TRBV5-1 and TRBJ1-1): KAGVTQTPRYLIKTRGQQVTLSCSPISGHRSVSWYQQTPGQGLQFLFEYFSETQRNKGNFPGRFSGRQFSNSRSEMNVSTLELGDSALYLCASSFDRNTEAFFGQGTRLTVV.

The rearrangement uses TRBV6-6 and TRBJ2-7; 8 nucleotides agree with TRBD1. CDR3 length equals 13 residues. V dropped 8 bases and J dropped 5; count of bases not matched to a gene: 8. Germline CDR1 MNHNY, CDR2 SVGAGI (reference sequence). CDR3 amino acids: CASGSRGQHEQYF. The CDR3 DNA reads as TGTGCCAGCGGCTCCAGGGGGCAGCACGAGCAGTACTTC.

In its sample, this clone was seen once. The gene calls are TRBV10-3 and TRBJ1-2; tentative D call: TRBD1 (6 bases). In germline, CDR1 is ENHRY, CDR2 SYGVKD. This CDR3 comprises 13 residues. The ends were cut back, 4 bases at V and 2 bases at J, with 8 bases in the middle. CDR3 bases: TGTGCCATCAGTGGGACAGTAAACTATGGCTACACCTTC. Residues: CAISGTVNYGYTF.

The rearrangement links TRBV21-1 to TRBJ2-7; TRBD1 is the table's D call, not checked against the DNA. TRBV21-1 is deemed a pseudogene. The CDR3 runs 13 residues. Written as DNA, the CDR3 is TGTGCCAGCGAACTACCGGGACACCCCTCGGCCCCTTTC. It specifies CASELPGHPSAPF.

The V gene is TRBV20-1, the J gene TRBJ2-5; possibly TRBD2 for D (5 bases). The CDR3 runs 12 residues. Trimming removed 3 bases at V and 5 bases at J, with 10 bases between. In germline, CDR1 is DFQATT, CDR2 SNEGSKA (reference sequence). The CDR3 loop is CSASAWEETQYF. CDR3 nucleotide sequence: TGCAGTGCTAGTGCCTGGGAGGAGACCCAGTACTTC.

The CDR3 nucleotides are TGTGCCAGCAGCCCCCGGGACAGGCTGTATAGCAATCAGCCCCAGCATTTT. Amino acid sequence: CASSPRDRLYSNQPQHF. V gene TRBV7-8 combines with J gene TRBJ1-5, with 8 bases matching TRBD1. This CDR3 is 17 amino acids long. V shed 5 bases, J shed 0 bases, and the junction held 9 bases outside the gene matches. Germline V gene lookup returns CDR1 SGHVS and CDR2 FQNEAQ. Based on the CDR3 plus reference TRBV7-8 and TRBJ1-5, the full variable domain is GAGVSQSPRYKVAKRGQDVALRCDPISGHVSLFWYQQALGQGPEFLTYFQNEAQLDKSGLPSDRFFAERPEGSVSTLKIQRTQQEDSAVYLCASSPRDRLYSNQPQHFGDGTRLSIL.

The DNA for the CDR3 is TGTGCCAGCAGCAGGACAGGGATGGCCAAGAATGAGCAGTTCTTC. This translates into CASSRTGMAKNEQFF. V is TRBV7-9 and J is TRBJ2-1; 8 bases map to TRBD1. CDR3 length: 15 residues. From germline, CDR1 is SEHNR and CDR2 FQNEAQ (reference sequence). The V gene end was trimmed by 5 bases and the J gene end by 7 bases; junction bases not matched to a gene: 10.

The genes are TRBV7-2 and TRBJ2-1; tentatively, D is TRBD2 (6 bases). The ends were cut back, 0 bases at V and 1 base at J, with 13 bases in the middle. This CDR3 has 17 residues. Looked up from germline, CDR1 is SGHTA and CDR2 is FQGNSA. CDR3 DNA: TGTGCCAGCAGCTTAGCGGAGACTAGTCCGTCCTACAATGAGCAGTTCTTC. Translating it yields CASSLAETSPSYNEQFF.

The rearrangement uses TRBV18 and TRBJ2-5; 10 nucleotides line up with TRBD1. Germline V gene sequence: CDR1 KGHSH, CDR2 LQKENI. Losses at the gene ends were 4 bases for V and 4 bases for J; bases not matched to a gene: 6. The CDR3 is 15 residues long. The CDR3 sequence is CASSRDRGWGETQYF. DNA of the CDR3: TGTGCCAGCTCACGGGACAGGGGATGGGGAGAGACCCAGTACTTC.

This chain connects TRBV5-1 to TRBJ1-6, with D possibly being TRBD1 (5 bases). Germline CDR1 is SGHRS and CDR2 is YFSETQ. The CDR3 spans 17 residues. Between the trimmed V and J ends, which lost 4 bases and 6 bases, there was a span of 20 bases. The CDR3 coding sequence is TGCGCCAGCAGCCCGTCCGACGGGGGTCGGCTTAATTCACCCCTCCACTTT. Its protein product is CASSPSDGGRLNSPLHF.

The chain uses TRBV5-1 and TRBJ1-1; 7 nucleotides line up with TRBD1. With V trimmed by 4 bases and J by 7 bases, 13 bases remained unmatched. CDR1 and CDR2 from the germline V gene are SGHRS and YFSETQ. This CDR3 has 15 residues. The DNA of the CDR3 is TGCGCCAGCAGCGTGATCGGGACAGCCGATAATGAAGCTTTCTTT. Protein product: CASSVIGTADNEAFF.

The chain links TRBV2 to TRBJ1-6, with TRBD1 matching 9 bases. CDR3 length: 13 residues. Germline trimming cut 9 bases from V and 5 bases from J; bases unmatched to any gene: 2. Germline V gene data show CDR1 as SNHLY and CDR2 as FYNNEI. The CDR3 DNA sequence: TGTGCCAGTCGACAGGGGGATAATTCACCCCTCCACTTT. As protein: CASRQGDNSPLHF. Full variable domain (rest looked up from reference TRBV2 and TRBJ1-6): EPEVTQTPSHQVTQMGQEVILRCVPISNHLYFYWYRQILGQKVEFLVSFYNNEISEKSEIFDDQFSVERPDGSNFTLKIRSTKLEDSAMYFCASRQGDNSPLHFGNGTRLTVT.

The rearrangement uses TRBV3-1 (or the pseudogene TRBV3-2) and TRBJ2-2; D may be TRBD1 (6 bases). Per germline, CDR1 LGHDT and CDR2 YNNKEL (reference sequence). Trimming took 3 bases from V and 7 from J, leaving 12 bases between them. The CDR3 is made up of 14 amino acids. The CDR3 protein is CASSQGARIGELFF. CDR3 DNA: TGTGCCAGCAGCCAGGGGGCGCGAATCGGGGAGCTGTTTTTT.

This chain links TRBV27 with TRBJ2-3; TRBD2 is a possible D gene (6 bases). The CDR3 sequence is 14 residues long. V lost 4 bases, J lost 1 base, and 9 bases lay in between. CDR1 is MNHEY and CDR2 is SMNVEV in the germline V gene (reference sequence). The CDR3 here is CASSYGGGTDTQYF. For the CDR3, the DNA is TGTGCCAGCAGTTATGGCGGGGGCACAGATACGCAGTATTTT.

V usage is TRBV5-5 and J usage is TRBJ1-1; possible D gene TRBD1, 5 bases. Germline V gene sequence: CDR1 SGHKS, CDR2 YYEKEE (reference sequence). Trimming stripped 3 bases from V and 3 bases from J, with 12 bases between. This CDR3 region has 14 residues. The CDR3 loop reads CASSSEPGYTEAFF. The CDR3 DNA reads TGTGCCAGCAGCTCGGAACCAGGGTACACTGAAGCTTTCTTT.

The chain recombines TRBV19 with TRBJ1-1; tentative D call: TRBD1 (6 bases). CDR3 length equals 13 residues. V was trimmed by 1 base and J by 7 bases, leaving 10 bases between them. Germline-derived CDR1 and CDR2 are LNHDA and SQIVND (reference sequence). The CDR3 DNA sequence: TGTGCCAGTAGTATAGCCGGGACATTTGAAGCTTTCTTT. This encodes CASSIAGTFEAFF.

This rearrangement joins TRBV7-9 to TRBJ2-3, with D perhaps TRBD1 (5 bases). Germline lookup yields CDR1 SEHNR and CDR2 FQNEAQ (reference sequence). V lost 5 bases to trimming and J lost 0 bases, with 15 bases between them. The CDR3 has 16 residues. This CDR3 is CASSQPWGSSTDTQYF. The CDR3 coding sequence is TGTGCCAGCAGCCAGCCCTGGGGCTCTAGCACAGATACGCAGTATTTT.

The chain couples TRBV7-2 to TRBJ1-5; no clear D gene. Per the germline V gene, CDR1 is SGHTA and CDR2 is FQGNSA. CDR3 length: 13 amino acids. Trimming removed 6 bases from V and 10 bases from J, with 16 bases in between. The DNA of the CDR3 is TGTGCCAGCAGTACCGGGTTGCCCGGACCCCAGCATTTT. It encodes CASSTGLPGPQHF.

This chain uses TRBV30 with TRBJ2-3; TRBD1 aligns across 7 bases. This CDR3 region has 17 residues. Losses at the gene ends were 4 bases for V and 0 bases for J; bases not matched to a gene: 13. Germline CDR1 reads GTSNPN; CDR2 reads SVGIG (reference sequence). The CDR3: CAWTIKGQSTSTDTQYF. CDR3 sequence (DNA): TGTGCCTGGACTATTAAGGGACAGTCGACTAGCACAGATACGCAGTATTTT.

The rearrangement links TRBV28 to TRBJ2-7, with TRBD1 matching over 7 bases. The J segment lost 4 bases and the V segment lost 5 bases, leaving 17 bases of the junction unmatched. This CDR3 contains 17 residues. The V gene's germline CDR1 is MDHEN and CDR2 SYDVKM. Written as DNA, the CDR3 is TGTGCCAGCAGTGGCAGAAAAAGGGGGCCATCTATGTACGAGCAGTACTTC. This encodes CASSGRKRGPSMYEQYF.

V usage is TRBV24-1 and J usage is TRBJ1-5, with 8 bases lining up with TRBD1. CDR1 and CDR2 from the germline V gene are KGHDR and SFDVKD. The CDR3 is made up of 18 amino acids. J was trimmed by 0 bases and V by 3 bases; bases with no gene match: 9. The CDR3 spells CATSDRTGSPYSNQPQHF. As DNA, the CDR3 is TGTGCCACCAGTGATCGGACAGGGAGTCCCTATAGCAATCAGCCCCAGCATTTT.

This chain uses TRBV2 with TRBJ2-7; no definite D call. Germline assignment: CDR1 SNHLY and CDR2 FYNNEI. CDR3 length: 13 residues. Trimming cost V 4 bases and J 4 bases, with 11 bases left between them. The CDR3 here is CASSGRGFYEQYF. The DNA for the CDR3 is TGTGCCAGCAGTGGAAGAGGATTTTACGAGCAGTACTTC.

This chain uses TRBV29-1 with TRBJ2-1; 8 bases align to TRBD1. Unmatched junction bases numbered 6, after V lost 6 bases and J lost 5 bases. There are 13 residues in the CDR3. Per the germline V gene, CDR1 is SQVTM and CDR2 is ANQGSEA. CDR3 protein: CSVSGGWNNEQFF. The CDR3, as DNA: TGCAGCGTGTCAGGGGGCTGGAACAATGAGCAGTTCTTC.

V and J are TRBV7-2 and TRBJ1-1; possibly TRBD1 for D (6 bases). Germline V gives CDR1 SGHTA, CDR2 FQGNSA. Trimming removed 5 bases from V and 1 base from J, with 14 bases in between. The CDR3 runs 15 residues. The CDR3 nucleotides read TGTGCCAGCAGCCCAAACTCAGGGGAGAACACTGAAGCTTTCTTT. Its protein product is CASSPNSGENTEAFF.

The genes are TRBV5-1 and TRBJ2-7; no definite D call. This CDR3 has 14 residues. The V gene lost 0 bases and the J gene lost 2 bases, with 9 bases spanning the gap. Germline CDR1 reads SGHRS; CDR2 reads YFSETQ. The chain's CDR3 is CASSLVPQTYEQYF. The DNA of the CDR3 is TGCGCCAGCAGCTTGGTACCACAAACCTACGAGCAGTACTTC.

Concerning this clone: Other nucleotide sequences from this sample produce the same CDR3. CDR3 loop: CASSSSGGAGANVLTF. The CDR3 DNA reads TGTGCCAGCAGTTCCTCAGGAGGGGCTGGGGCCAACGTCCTGACTTTC. The V call is TRBV28, the J call TRBJ2-6, with D possibly TRBD2 on 6 matching bases. The CDR3 runs to 16 residues. Trimming stripped 4 bases from V and 2 bases from J, with 12 bases between. Germline-derived CDR1 and CDR2 are MDHEN and SYDVKM.